This T cell receptor beta chain was sequenced for a study of regulatory T cells in long-lasting Graves disease. Study-wide findings and caveats: Under persistent disease, TRBV28, TRBJ1-2 and TRBJ2-5 were used preferentially. Newly diagnosed Graves' patients had higher TCR diversity than persistent ones.

Trimming cost V 0 bases and J 7 bases; bases outside gene matches: 8. Germline V gene sequence: CDR1 ENHRY, CDR2 SYGVKD. The CDR3 extends over 16 amino acids. This clonotype appeared a few times. Antigen specificity is unknown. Libraries of TCR beta came from iRepertoire HTBI primers plus Arm-PCR of CDR3 regions. TCRdb re-derived calls from the multiplex PCR reads in MiXCR, one entry per CDR3 protein. The sample holds about 420,000 distinct CDR3 sequences, about a sixth seen once. The time point: newly diagnosed GD, antithyroid drugs for less than 3 months. RNA from PBMCs was the source of the TCR library. This same sample was also part of a study on T cells in Graves' hyperthyroidism and ophthalmopathy.

The rearrangement joins TRBV10-3 to TRBJ2-1; TRBD2 aligns across 8 bases. The specimen comprised peripheral blood mononuclear cells (PBMCs), sampled at new diagnosis, from a patient treated with antithyroid drugs. The sequence was collected from a woman younger than 30 with Graves disease. The chain's CDR3 is CAISESGLVLGNEQFF. The CDR3 region has the DNA TGTGCCATCAGTGAGTCGGGACTAGTGTTGGGAAATGAGCAGTTCTTC.